This entry is about one TCR beta chain. Its antigen remains unidentified. The V gene end was trimmed by 1 base and the J gene end by 5 bases; junction bases not matched to a gene: 2. This CDR3 has 15 amino acids. Germline V gives CDR1 LGHNA, CDR2 YSLEER. This specimen belongs to a study of beta chain features in type 1 diabetes. Overall study context: Sorted cells numbering roughly 98,000,000 were examined across all samples. Study-level points and caveats: Patients with Type 1 diabetes showed moderately but significantly shorter TCRB CDR3s in all four CD4+ subsets. VDJ junctions in type 1 diabetes patients carried more deletions and fewer insertions.

Since all of the isolated RNA was reverse transcribed, expressed TCRB transcripts were what got sequenced. Sequencing was performed with immunoSEQ multiplex PCR; in TCRdb, only in-frame clones are kept and a portion is missing. This sample yields 250,000 to 350,000 clones, of which about 15% are seen a single time; around 0.015% belongs to the top ten. V is TRBV4-3 and J is TRBJ2-1, with 10 nucleotides matching TRBD2. The TCR comes from a man aged 18-30 years with type 1 diabetes. Sequencing was done on a sample of naive CD4+ T cells from blood. The chain's CDR3 is CASSQGTSGHNEQFF. In DNA, the CDR3 is TGCGCCAGCAGCCAAGGGACTAGCGGACACAATGAGCAGTTCTTC.